These T cell receptor beta chains were read from a single sample in a study of Ad26.COV2.S vaccination and SARS-CoV-2 variants. Some clones are missing from TCRdb's copy, which holds only in-frame ones; the method was immunoSEQ multiplex PCR. Of 300,000 to 350,000 clones listed, under 90% are singletons. Here the sequenced sample was peripheral blood, taken in a trial of Ad26.COV2.S vaccine versus placebo. The receptors shown here come from a person aged 18-65 years who received the Ad26.COV2.S COVID-19 vaccine or a placebo. CDR3s include the opening cysteine and the closing phenylalanine or tryptophan. The order of the fields is CDR3 length, clone size, V gene, D gene, J gene, CDR3 DNA, CDR3 protein. D genes are given only for firm matches. Part of the rows lack a size; the others show once, few, many or a class for expanded clones.

15	-	TRBV4-2	-	TRBJ2-3	TGTGCCAGCAGCCAAGGGGCGGGAACCACAGATACGCAGTATTTT	CASSQGAGTTDTQYF
13	-	TRBV30	TRBD1	TRBJ1-6	TGTGCCTGGAGCGACAGGGCAGATTCACCCCTCCACTTT	CAWSDRADSPLHF
15	-	TRBV5-1	TRBD1	TRBJ1-2	TGCGCCAGCAGCTTAGGAGACAGGGGTGTAGGTGGCTACACCTTC	CASSLGDRGVGGYTF
14	-	TRBV11-2	-	TRBJ2-7	TGTGCCAGCAGCTTAGTTGCCAGATCCTACGAGCAGTACTTC	CASSLVARSYEQYF
15	-	TRBV4-1	-	TRBJ2-7	TGCGCCAGCAGCCAAGATCTTATCCCGGGGCGCGAGCAGTACTTC	CASSQDLIPGREQYF
19	-	TRBV28	-	TRBJ2-6	TGTGCCAGCAGTTTATGGCAGGGGAGGGGAGACTCTGGGGCCAACGTCCTGACTTTC	CASSLWQGRGDSGANVLTF
18	-	TRBV5-5	TRBD2	TRBJ2-5	TGTGCCAGCAGCCCGATCCTAACTAGCGGGAGATTACAAGAGACCCAGTACTTC	CASSPILTSGRLQETQYF
15	-	TRBV5-1	-	TRBJ2-3	TGCGCCAGCAGCCCGCGGGACTCCCAGCGAGATACGCAGTATTTT	CASSPRDSQRDTQYF
17	-	TRBV5-1	TRBD1	TRBJ2-5	TGCGCCAGCAGCTTGGGGGGACAGGGATGGCTATTGGAGACCCAGTACTTC	CASSLGGQGWLLETQYF
15	-	TRBV9	-	TRBJ1-4	TGTGCCAGCAGCGCGGACGGGACGGGAAACGAAAAACTGTTTTTT	CASSADGTGNEKLFF
13	-	TRBV29-1	-	TRBJ2-2	TGCAGCGTCGCTGGACTGGCGGGCGGGGAGCTGTTTTTT	CSVAGLAGGELFF
20	-	TRBV5-8	-	TRBJ1-1	TGTGCCAGCAGCTTGGTGAGGTTGTGGGGCAGCCGATCTAAAAACACTGAAGCTTTCTTT	CASSLVRLWGSRSKNTEAFF
17	-	TRBV6-2/TRBV6-3	-	TRBJ1-1	TGTGCCAGCAGTAACCATCCGGACTCATACTCGAACACTGAAGCTTTCTTT	CASSNHPDSYSNTEAFF
13	-	TRBV7-9	-	TRBJ1-1	TGTGCCAGCAGCTTAGGACAGTACACTGAAGCTTTCTTT	CASSLGQYTEAFF
16	once	TRBV6-1	TRBD2	TRBJ2-1	TGTGCCAGCAGTGAAGAAACTAGCGGGGTCCTAAATGAGCAGTTCTTC	CASSEETSGVLNEQFF
13	-	TRBV3-1/TRBV3-2	-	TRBJ2-5	TGTGCCAGCAGCCAAGATCAGGGGGGACCGCAGTACTTC	CASSQDQGGPQYF
13	-	TRBV27	-	TRBJ2-2	TGTGCCAGCAGGTACTCCCCCGCCGGGGAGCTGTTTTTT	CASRYSPAGELFF
15	-	TRBV7-9	-	TRBJ2-1	TGTGCCAGCAGCTTTTTACGGGGTTCCTACAATGAGCAGTTCTTC	CASSFLRGSYNEQFF
14	-	TRBV19	-	TRBJ2-2	TGTGCCAGTAGTATCAGTGGGAACACCGGGGAGCTGTTTTTT	CASSISGNTGELFF
11	few	TRBV30	-	TRBJ1-2	TGTGCCTGGAGTGAAGGGTATGGCTACACCTTC	CAWSEGYGYTF
13	-	TRBV7-9	-	TRBJ2-3	TGTGCCAGCAGCCAGGGGTTCACAGATACGCAGTATTTT	CASSQGFTDTQYF
14	once	TRBV5-1	TRBD1	TRBJ2-1	TGCGCCAGCAGCTCCAGGACAGGGCCGGTGGAGCAGTTCTTC	CASSSRTGPVEQFF
15	-	TRBV7-2	-	TRBJ1-5	TGTGCCAGCAGCCCTGGAGATTTTAGCAATCAGCCCCAGCATTTT	CASSPGDFSNQPQHF
14	-	TRBV7-6	-	TRBJ1-2	TGTGCCAGCAGCTTAGGGGCGGGGGAATATGGCTACACCTTC	CASSLGAGEYGYTF
15	-	TRBV5-1	TRBD1	TRBJ2-3	TGCGCCAGCAGTTCAGGGGGCGGAAGCACAGATACGCAGTATTTT	CASSSGGGSTDTQYF
12	-	TRBV6-5	-	TRBJ2-3	TGTGCCACCCGTTTTTTCACAGATACGCAGTATTTT	CATRFFTDTQYF
14	-	TRBV20-1	-	TRBJ1-2	TGCAGTGCTAGTGTCGCGGGGGGGGCGTATGGCTACACCTTC	CSASVAGGAYGYTF
15	-	TRBV3-1/TRBV3-2	-	TRBJ2-4	TGTGCCAGCAGCCAAGCGTTTTTTCCCAAAAACATTCAGTACTTC	CASSQAFFPKNIQYF
16	-	TRBV6-2/TRBV6-3	-	TRBJ2-2	TGTGCCAGCAGTTACTCGATAGACAGTAACACCGGGGAGCTGTTTTTT	CASSYSIDSNTGELFF
15	once	TRBV11-2	-	TRBJ2-1	TGTGCCAGCAGCGAAGGGACACACGACTACAATGAGCAGTTCTTC	CASSEGTHDYNEQFF
12	-	TRBV28	-	TRBJ1-1	TGTGCCAGCAGTTCGGGAGTGATTGAAGCTTTCTTT	CASSSGVIEAFF
14	-	TRBV4-1	TRBD1	TRBJ1-2	TGCGCCAGCAGCCAATTGGGACAGATCCATGGCTACACCTTC	CASSQLGQIHGYTF
13	-	TRBV18	-	TRBJ1-2	TGTGCCAGCTCACCAATCGGTGGCTATGGCTACACCTTC	CASSPIGGYGYTF
13	-	TRBV9	-	TRBJ2-1	TGTGCCAGCAGCGTAGGAGTTCTGAATGAGCAGTTCTTC	CASSVGVLNEQFF
14	-	TRBV19	TRBD2	TRBJ2-7	TGTGCCAGTAGTCTCCGGACTAGCGGCGACGAGCAGTACTTC	CASSLRTSGDEQYF
14	-	TRBV28	TRBD1	TRBJ1-5	TGTGCCAGCAACCCTGTGGACAGGAATCAGCCCCAGCATTTT	CASNPVDRNQPQHF
12	-	TRBV19	-	TRBJ1-4	TGTGCCAGTAGTGTAGACAGTTATAAACTGTTTTTT	CASSVDSYKLFF
15	-	TRBV7-2	-	TRBJ2-1	TGTGCCAGCAGCTTCAAGCGGACGTCCTACAATGAGCAGTTCTTC	CASSFKRTSYNEQFF
12	-	TRBV11-3	-	TRBJ1-1	TGTGCCAGCAGCACAGCAGGGGCGGAAGCTTTCTTT	CASSTAGAEAFF
13	-	TRBV11-2	-	TRBJ2-2	TGTGCCAGCAGCTTGCCGGTTCCCGGGGAGCTGTTTTTT	CASSLPVPGELFF
16	-	TRBV28	-	TRBJ1-6	TGTGCCAGCAGTTTTATTTTGGGGGCAGGCGAGTCACCCCTCCACTTT	CASSFILGAGESPLHF
16	once	TRBV19	TRBD2	TRBJ2-3	TGTGCCAGTAGTATGGGGACTAGCGGGAACACAGATACGCAGTATTTT	CASSMGTSGNTDTQYF
13	-	TRBV4-3	-	TRBJ2-7	TGCGCCAGCAGCCCGACCAATCGAAACGAGCAGTACTTC	CASSPTNRNEQYF
14	few	TRBV5-1	-	TRBJ2-2	TGCGCCAGCAGCCACCAGGGGAGCCCCGGGGAGCTGTTTTTT	CASSHQGSPGELFF
11	-	TRBV30	-	TRBJ2-1	TGTGCCGGGGGCTCCTACAATGAGCAGTTCTTC	CAGGSYNEQFF
14	-	TRBV4-3	TRBD1	TRBJ1-2	TGCGCCAGCAGCCGCCTACAGGGGGACTATGGCTACACCTTC	CASSRLQGDYGYTF
13	-	TRBV29-1	TRBD1	TRBJ1-2	TGCAGCGTCGACACAGGGGGCGGCTATGGCTACACCTTC	CSVDTGGGYGYTF
15	-	TRBV18	-	TRBJ1-3	TGTGCCAGCTCACCACAGGGGGACTCTGGAAACACCATATATTTT	CASSPQGDSGNTIYF
13	-	TRBV6-8	TRBD1	TRBJ1-1	TGTGCCAGAAAGGACAGGGCTAACACTGAAGCTTTCTTT	CARKDRANTEAFF
13	-	TRBV5-1	-	TRBJ2-5	TGCGCCAGCAGCTTGATTCCCGAAGAGACCCAGTACTTC	CASSLIPEETQYF
13	-	TRBV9	-	TRBJ1-2	TGTGCCAGCAGCCCCGGGGAAAACTATGGCTACACCTTC	CASSPGENYGYTF
12	once	TRBV24-1	-	TRBJ1-5	TGTGCCACCAGTGATTTCGGGCAGCCCCAGCATTTT	CATSDFGQPQHF
13	-	TRBV7-9	-	TRBJ1-4	TGTGCCAGCAGCTTAATAACCACGGCAATACTGTTTTTT	CASSLITTAILFF
16	-	TRBV7-2	TRBD2	TRBJ2-3	TGTGCCAGCAGCTCATTCATAGCGGGGGGGGCAGATACGCAGTATTTT	CASSSFIAGGADTQYF
14	-	TRBV13	TRBD1	TRBJ2-2	TGTGCCAGCAGCCGGACAGGGGCGGTCTGGGAGCTGTTTTTT	CASSRTGAVWELFF
15	once	TRBV6-5	-	TRBJ1-1	TGTGCCAGCAGCCTATTAGGGGGGGGCGACACTGAAGCTTTCTTT	CASSLLGGGDTEAFF
13	-	TRBV3-1/TRBV3-2	-	TRBJ1-2	TGTGCCAGCAGGGCGCGGGGGTATTATGGCTACACCTTC	CASRARGYYGYTF
14	-	TRBV27	-	TRBJ1-4	TGTGCCAGCAGAGTCATCCAGGGGTTGGGAAAACTGTTTTTT	CASRVIQGLGKLFF
14	-	TRBV10-3	TRBD1	TRBJ1-2	TGTGCCATCAGGACAGGGTCCGGAAACTATGGCTACACCTTC	CAIRTGSGNYGYTF